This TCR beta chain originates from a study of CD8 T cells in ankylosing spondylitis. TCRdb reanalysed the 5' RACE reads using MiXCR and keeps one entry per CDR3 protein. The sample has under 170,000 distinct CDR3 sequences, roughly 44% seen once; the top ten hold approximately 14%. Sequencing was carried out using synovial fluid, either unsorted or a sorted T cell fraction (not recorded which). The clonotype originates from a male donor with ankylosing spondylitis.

CDR3 in amino acids: CATSRDRGIPWSGANVLTF. The DNA for the CDR3 is TGTGCCACCAGCAGAGATCGTGGGATTCCCTGGTCTGGGGCCAACGTCCTGACTTTC. The genes are TRBV15 and TRBJ2-6, with unresolved D. Trimming took 0 bases from V and 1 from J, leaving 16 bases between them. Germline V gives CDR1 LNHNV, CDR2 YYDKDF (reference sequence). The CDR3 has 19 amino acids.